A single sample gave rise to the 14 T cell receptor beta chains below, sequenced in a study of STAT5B mutations in CD4+ large granular lymphocyte leukemia. Sequenced by immunoSEQ multiplex PCR; TCRdb stores in-frame clones only, minus some. The sample shows around 35,000 clones, roughly 65% of them seen only once. Sequencing was performed on CD4+ T cells from blood buffy coats. Receptors originate from a human donor in good health.

The chain combines TRBV5-6 with TRBJ1-2; no reliable D call. Germline loops: CDR1 SGHDT, CDR2 YYEEEE. V lost 0 bases, J lost 1 base, and 13 bases lay in between. The CDR3 is 16 amino acids. The CDR3 DNA reads TGTGCCAGCAGCTTGGGATGGAGAACCCTTAACTATGGCTACACCTTC. Amino acid sequence: CASSLGWRTLNYGYTF.

This clone has just one count. The chain is built from TRBV6-1 and TRBJ1-1; no clear D gene. The CDR3 runs 13 residues. V was clipped by 5 bases and J by 1 base, with 8 bases between them. CDR1 MNHNS and CDR2 SASEGT come from the germline V gene. The CDR3 sequence is CASSSVANTEAFF. The CDR3 DNA reads TGTGCCAGCAGTTCAGTGGCGAACACTGAAGCTTTCTTT.

The chain links TRBV5-4 to TRBJ2-1; 7 bases match TRBD2. Trimming took 4 bases from V and 4 from J; bases not matched to a gene: 8. Germline V gene sequence: CDR1 SGHNT, CDR2 YYREEE (reference sequence). This CDR3 is 15 amino acids long. The CDR3, as DNA: TGTGCCAGCAGCCCACTCGGGGGGAATTACAATGAGCAGTTCTTC. The encoded protein is CASSPLGGNYNEQFF. Using reference TRBV5-4 and TRBJ2-1 for the parts outside the CDR3, the full variable domain is ETGVTQSPTHLIKTRGQQVTLRCSSQSGHNTVSWYQQALGQGPQFIFQYYREEENGRGNFPPRFSGLQFPNYSSELNVNALELDDSALYLCASSPLGGNYNEQFFGPGTRLTVL.

The chain recombines TRBV11-2 with TRBJ2-3, with 12 bases fitting TRBD1. V was clipped by 5 bases and J by 5 bases; unmatched bases: 5. This CDR3 is 15 amino acids long. In germline, CDR1 is SGHAT, CDR2 FQNNGV. The CDR3: CASSMGQGAGDTQYF. CDR3 nucleotide sequence: TGTGCCAGCAGCATGGGACAGGGGGCAGGAGATACGCAGTATTTT.

The chain is built from TRBV11-3 and TRBJ2-1, with a possible D match to TRBD2 (6 bases). Trimming left V 5 bases short and J 7 bases short, with 15 bases between. The germline V gene encodes CDR1 SGHNT and CDR2 YENEEA. This CDR3 contains 14 residues. CDR3: CASSGGELRNEQFF. CDR3 coding DNA: TGTGCCAGCAGCGGAGGGGAGTTAAGAAATGAGCAGTTCTTC.

The chain combines TRBV4-1 with TRBJ2-6, with a tentative D call TRBD1 (5 bases). CDR1 is MGHRA, CDR2 YSYEKL, per germline. This CDR3 has 20 amino acids. The V end was cut by 0 bases, the J end by 4 bases, with 22 bases between. Here the CDR3 DNA reads TGCGCCAGCAGCCAAGATTTTTCGGTCAGGGCAAACTCGGGGGCCAACGTCCTGACTTTC. It is translated as CASSQDFSVRANSGANVLTF.

The chain links TRBV6-1 to TRBJ1-6; a possible D gene is TRBD1 (6 bases). Looked up from germline, CDR1 is MNHNS and CDR2 is SASEGT. The length of the CDR3 is 15 residues. V lost 5 bases and J lost 6, with 14 bases in between. CDR3 in amino acids: CASSLHGQTNSPLHF. DNA for the CDR3: TGTGCCAGCAGTCTACACGGACAGACTAATTCACCCCTCCACTTT.

The CDR3 region is CASSLGTGTDTQYF. The CDR3 nucleotides read TGTGCCAGCAGCTTAGGGACAGGGACAGATACGCAGTATTTT. The chain is built from TRBV7-7 and TRBJ2-3, with 8 positions matching TRBD1. J gave up 3 bases and V 1 base, and 0 bases lay outside the gene matches. The CDR3 contains 14 residues. The germline V gene has CDR1 SSHAT and CDR2 FNYEAQ (reference sequence). Together with reference TRBV7-7 and TRBJ2-3, the CDR3 gives the full variable domain: GAGVSQSPRYKVTKRGQDVTLRCDPISSHATLYWYQQALGQGPEFLTYFNYEAQPDKSGLPSDRFSAERPEGSISTLTIQRTEQRDSAMYRCASSLGTGTDTQYFGPGTRLTVL.

The chain carries TRBV10-3 and TRBJ1-2; 8 bases agree with TRBD1. The junction had 1 base not matched to a gene; V was cut back by 6 bases and J by 4 bases. In germline, CDR1 is ENHRY, CDR2 SYGVKD. This CDR3 comprises 12 residues. The CDR3 DNA is TGTGCCATCAGGACAGGGGTCTATGGCTACACCTTC. Translating gives CAIRTGVYGYTF.

The chain couples TRBV11-2 to TRBJ2-7, with 8 nucleotides matching TRBD1. The junction had 14 bases not matched to a gene; V was cut back by 5 bases and J by 5 bases. The germline V gene has CDR1 SGHAT and CDR2 FQNNGV. The CDR3 consists of 16 residues. The CDR3 DNA is TGTGCCAGCAGCCTCCTTCCAGGGGGCTACAACAACGAGCAGTACTTC. This gives the protein CASSLLPGGYNNEQYF.

This clone occurred a few times. The chain couples TRBV7-2 to TRBJ1-4; no definite D call. Germline CDR1 reads SGHTA; CDR2 reads FQGNSA. With 1 base removed from V and 6 bases from J, the gap between germline ends came to 6 bases. This CDR3 is built from 13 residues. The CDR3 DNA reads as TGTGCCAGCAGCTTAGGGGTTGATGAAAAACTGTTTTTT. Encoded protein: CASSLGVDEKLFF.

The chain joins TRBV4-1 to TRBJ1-6; 8 bases match TRBD1. This CDR3 has 15 amino acids. CDR1 MGHRA and CDR2 YSYEKL come from the germline V gene. With 4 bases clipped from V and 7 bases from J, the junction kept 6 bases outside the gene matches. The CDR3 spells CASSPSDRANSPLHF. The CDR3 DNA is TGCGCCAGCAGCCCGTCGGACAGGGCGAATTCACCCCTCCACTTT.

The chain recombines TRBV10-1 with TRBJ2-4; D ambiguous. CDR1 is WNHNN and CDR2 is SYGVQD in the germline V gene (reference sequence). V lost 7 bases and J lost 0, with 16 bases in between. The CDR3 is made up of 16 amino acids. Written as DNA, the CDR3 is TGCGCCAGCAAACCGCCAGTGCCTCTAGCCAAAAACATTCAGTACTTC. Its protein product is CASKPPVPLAKNIQYF.

The chain uses TRBV4-1 and TRBJ2-3; 9 bases are shared with TRBD2. J gave up 8 bases and V 1 base, and 13 bases lay outside the gene matches. The CDR3 is 17 amino acids. Germline V gene sequence: CDR1 MGHRA, CDR2 YSYEKL. The CDR3 DNA is TGCGCCAGCAGCCAAGGAATGGCTAGCGGGGATGCTGGTACGCAGTATTTT. Translated: CASSQGMASGDAGTQYF.